The source of this T cell receptor beta chain is a study of blood T cell repertoires in COVID-19. Study details: Sites in the United States, Italy and Spain provided acute and convalescent COVID-19 samples. Nucleic acid was either cDNA or gDNA, and it came from T cells, B-cell-depleted T cells, or PBMCs.

Methods used by the authors: The assay estimated nucleated cells by amplifying reference gene primers. The assay was immunoSEQ multiplex PCR, and TCRdb's table has in-frame clones only and misses some. V and J calls and clone size come straight from that table; D and trimming were deduced from the DNA. The sample consists of fewer than 300,000 clones, 87% of them appearing once. Germline V gene sequence: CDR1 SGHKS, CDR2 YYEKEE (reference sequence). The CDR3 has 15 residues. J gave up 9 bases and V 0 bases, and 6 bases lay outside the gene matches. The material sequenced was peripheral blood. The V and J genes are TRBV5-5 and TRBJ1-6; 7 bases line up with TRBD1. This clonotype originated in a middle-aged woman who had recovered from COVID-19. In DNA form, the CDR3 reads TGTGCCAGCAGCTTGGACCGACAGGGTACTTCACCCCTCCACTTT. It is translated as CASSLDRQGTSPLHF. The entire variable domain, with the rest obtained from reference TRBV5-5 and TRBJ1-6, is as follows: DAGVTQSPTHLIKTRGQQVTLRCSPISGHKSVSWYQQVLGQGPQFIFQYYEKEERGRGNFPDRFSARQFPNYSSELNVNALLLGDSALYLCASSLDRQGTSPLHFGNGTRLTVT.